This T cell receptor (beta chain) is drawn from a study of neurological immune-mediated disorders. This clonotype has a count of ten or more. The T cells used for sorted libraries numbered 1 million, either CD4+ or CD8+. TCRdb reanalysed the 5' RACE reads using MiXCR and keeps one entry per CDR3 protein. The sample lists 20,000 to 25,000 distinct CDR3 sequences, over 5.5% occurring once. Germline V gene lookup returns CDR1 SEHNR and CDR2 FQNEAQ (reference sequence). The length of the CDR3 is 19 residues. V lost 2 bases to trimming and J lost 4 bases, with 23 bases between them. Input material: CD8+ T cells from blood. The chain carries TRBV7-9 and TRBJ2-2; D might be TRBD1 or TRBD2, each matching 5 bases. The sequence derives from a man younger than 35 in good health. In DNA, the CDR3 is TGTGCCAGCAGCTTACCGGACGACCCAGTGGGGGACGTCACCGGGGAGCTGTTTTTT. It is translated as CASSLPDDPVGDVTGELFF.